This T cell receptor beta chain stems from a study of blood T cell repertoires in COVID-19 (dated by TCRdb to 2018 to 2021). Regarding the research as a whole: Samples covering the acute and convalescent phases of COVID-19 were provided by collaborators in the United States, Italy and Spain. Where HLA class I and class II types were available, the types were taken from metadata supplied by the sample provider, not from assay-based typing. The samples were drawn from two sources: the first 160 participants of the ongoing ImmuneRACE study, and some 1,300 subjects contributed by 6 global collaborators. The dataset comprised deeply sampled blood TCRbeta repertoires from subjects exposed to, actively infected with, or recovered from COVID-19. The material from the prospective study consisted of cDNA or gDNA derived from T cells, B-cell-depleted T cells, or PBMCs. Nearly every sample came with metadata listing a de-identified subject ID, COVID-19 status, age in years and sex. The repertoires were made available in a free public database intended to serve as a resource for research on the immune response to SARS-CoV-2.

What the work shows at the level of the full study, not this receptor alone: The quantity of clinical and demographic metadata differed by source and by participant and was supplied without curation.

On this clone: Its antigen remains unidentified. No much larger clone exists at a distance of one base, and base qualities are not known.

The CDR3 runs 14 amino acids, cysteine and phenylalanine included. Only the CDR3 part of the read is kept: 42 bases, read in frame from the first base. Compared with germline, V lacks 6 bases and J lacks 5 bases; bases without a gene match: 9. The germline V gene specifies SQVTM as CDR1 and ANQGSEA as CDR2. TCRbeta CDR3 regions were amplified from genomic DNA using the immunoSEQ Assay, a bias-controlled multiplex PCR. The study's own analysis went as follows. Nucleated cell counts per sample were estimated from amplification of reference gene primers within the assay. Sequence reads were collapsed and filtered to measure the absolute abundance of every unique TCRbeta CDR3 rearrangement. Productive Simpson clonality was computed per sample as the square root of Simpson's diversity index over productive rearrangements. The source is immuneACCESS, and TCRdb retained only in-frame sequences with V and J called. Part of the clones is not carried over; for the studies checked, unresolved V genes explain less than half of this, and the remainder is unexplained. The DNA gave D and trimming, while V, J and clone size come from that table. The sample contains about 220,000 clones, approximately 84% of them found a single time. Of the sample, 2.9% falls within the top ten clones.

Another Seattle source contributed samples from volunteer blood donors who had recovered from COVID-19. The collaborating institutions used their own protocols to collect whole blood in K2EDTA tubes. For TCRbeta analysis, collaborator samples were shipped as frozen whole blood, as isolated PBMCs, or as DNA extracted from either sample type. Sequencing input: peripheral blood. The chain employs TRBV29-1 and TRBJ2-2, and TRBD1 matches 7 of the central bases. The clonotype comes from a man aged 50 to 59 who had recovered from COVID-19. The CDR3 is CSVQGQFRTGELFF. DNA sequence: TGCAGCGTCCAGGGACAGTTTCGTACCGGGGAGCTGTTTTTT.